One and the same sample provided the 26 T cell receptor beta chains below, sequenced in a study of beta chain features in type 1 diabetes. Expressed TCRB transcripts got sequenced, as all isolated RNA was reverse transcribed. Sequenced by immunoSEQ multiplex PCR; TCRdb stores in-frame clones only, minus some. This sample carries under 800,000 clones, 15% to 17% of them seen once, and the ten largest clones take about 0.086%. Sequences were obtained from naive CD4+ T cells from blood. The receptors were gathered from a man between 18 and 29 years old in good health.

The CDR3 region is CASSRGLGGSQPQHF. CDR3 bases: TGTGCCAGCAGCCGCGGCCTCGGAGGGAGTCAGCCCCAGCATTTT. The chain uses TRBV7-2 and TRBJ1-5; D not certain. The CDR3 is 15 amino acids. V was trimmed by 5 bases and J by 6 bases, leaving 17 bases between them. Germline assignment: CDR1 SGHTA and CDR2 FQGNSA.

This clone was detected a few times. CDR3 sequence (DNA): TGTGCCAGCAGCTTAACTCAAATGAACACTGAAGCTTTCTTT. It translates to CASSLTQMNTEAFF. The rearrangement links TRBV7-9 to TRBJ1-1; unclear D gene. Germline CDR1 reads SEHNR; CDR2 reads FQNEAQ (reference sequence). The length of the CDR3 is 14 residues. V was trimmed by 2 bases and J by 0 bases, leaving 7 bases between them.

In its sample, this clone was seen a few times. This chain connects TRBV11-2 to TRBJ2-7; D perhaps matches TRBD1 (5 bases). The CDR3 covers 14 residues. Trimming cost V 7 bases and J 0 bases, with 13 bases left between them. The germline V gene encodes CDR1 SGHAT and CDR2 FQNNGV. In DNA form, the CDR3 reads TGTGCCAGCACCCCCCGCGACAGCTCCTACGAGCAGTACTTC. Amino acid sequence: CASTPRDSSYEQYF. Full variable domain (missing parts from reference TRBV11-2 and TRBJ2-7): EAGVAQSPRYKIIEKRQSVAFWCNPISGHATLYWYQQILGQGPKLLIQFQNNGVVDDSQLPKDRFSAERLKGVDSTLKIQPAKLEDSAVYLCASTPRDSSYEQYFGPGTRLTVT.

This clone showed up many times. The chain has TRBV7-2 and TRBJ2-3, with D perhaps matching TRBD2 (5 bases). This CDR3 contains 12 residues. Germline V lookup: CDR1 SGHTA, CDR2 FQGNSA. Trimming removed 7 bases from V and 7 bases from J, with 12 bases in between. Here the CDR3 reads CASTASGNTQYF. CDR3 in DNA: TGTGCCAGCACCGCATCCGGGAATACGCAGTATTTT. Full variable domain (missing parts from reference TRBV7-2 and TRBJ2-3): GAGVSQSPSNKVTEKGKDVELRCDPISGHTALYWYRQSLGQGLEFLIYFQGNSAPDKSGLPSDRFSAERTGGSVSTLTIQRTQQEDSAVYLCASTASGNTQYFGPGTRLTVL.

This clone was recorded a few times. V is TRBV7-2 and J is TRBJ1-1; D ambiguous. Germline CDR1 is SGHTA and CDR2 is FQGNSA. This CDR3 spans 11 amino acids. V was shortened by 10 bases and J by 1 base, with 7 bases between the two germline ends. The CDR3 bases are TGTGCCACCTCTACGAACACTGAAGCTTTCTTT. Translating gives CATSTNTEAFF.

The chain employs TRBV6-5 and TRBJ1-5, with D uncertain. CDR3 length equals 14 residues. Trimming took 5 bases from V and 0 from J, leaving 8 bases between them. The germline gives CDR1 MNHEY, CDR2 SVGAGI. The CDR3: CASSAAVSNQPQHF. In DNA form, the CDR3 reads TGTGCCAGCAGTGCAGCCGTTAGCAATCAGCCCCAGCATTTT.

The chain couples TRBV10-3 to TRBJ1-5; D is undetermined. Trimming pared 4 bases from V and 0 bases from J, leaving 10 bases between. Germline CDR1 is ENHRY and CDR2 is SYGVKD. The CDR3 contains 15 residues. In DNA form, the CDR3 reads TGTGCCATCAGTGCGCAGGTAGATAGCAATCAGCCCCAGCATTTT. Translated: CAISAQVDSNQPQHF.

This clone was counted between two and nine times. V gene TRBV7-3 combines with J gene TRBJ2-1; 7 positions agree with TRBD2. The germline gives CDR1 SGHTA, CDR2 FQGTGA. The CDR3 length is 15 residues. Trimming removed 1 base from V and 4 bases from J; junction bases left unmatched: 4. The CDR3: CASSLNRGVYNEQFF. The CDR3 region has the DNA TGTGCCAGCAGCTTAAACCGGGGGGTTTACAATGAGCAGTTCTTC. Based on the CDR3 plus reference TRBV7-3 and TRBJ2-1, the full variable domain is GAGVSQTPSNKVTEKGKYVELRCDPISGHTALYWYRQSLGQGPEFLIYFQGTGAADDSGLPNDRFFAVRPEGSVSTLKIQRTERGDSAVYLCASSLNRGVYNEQFFGPGTRLTVL.

This clone was observed a few times. The V and J genes are TRBV5-1 and TRBJ1-6, with TRBD1 identical over 7 bases. CDR3 length equals 16 residues. V lost 1 base to trimming and J lost 9 bases; unmatched junction nucleotides: 10. Germline V gives CDR1 SGHRS, CDR2 YFSETQ. The DNA of the CDR3 is TGCGCCAGCAGCTTGCTGGGACAGCCTATTCTTTCACCCCTCCACTTT. It is translated as CASSLLGQPILSPLHF.

The sample holds a few counts of this clone. The chain is built from TRBV6-6 and TRBJ2-2, with TRBD2 matching 9 bases. CDR1 MNHNY and CDR2 SVGAGI come from the germline V gene (reference sequence). The CDR3 extends over 13 amino acids. The J segment lost 4 bases and the V segment lost 10 bases, leaving 4 bases of the junction unmatched. CDR3: CATAGGSTGELFF. The CDR3, as DNA: TGTGCCACTGCGGGGGGGAGCACCGGGGAGCTGTTTTTT.

This clone has just a few counts. In DNA, the CDR3 is TGTGCCAGCTCACCGACAGGTCATCTGGGTGAAAAACTGTTTTTT. As protein: CASSPTGHLGEKLFF. The chain combines TRBV18 with TRBJ1-4; D is perhaps TRBD1 (6 bases). The CDR3 sequence is 15 residues long. Germline V gives CDR1 KGHSH, CDR2 LQKENI. The V end lost 3 bases, the J end lost 7 bases, and 15 bases lay between the germline ends.

This clone has only a few counts. The chain employs TRBV6-1 and TRBJ1-2; no firm D call. The CDR3 is 13 amino acids. Germline V gene lookup returns CDR1 MNHNS and CDR2 SASEGT. Trimming pared 2 bases from V and 4 bases from J, leaving 8 bases between. CDR3 nucleotide sequence: TGTGCCAGCAGTGAAACCCTTGGCTATGGCTACACCTTC. The encoded protein is CASSETLGYGYTF.

Only a few counts were recorded for this clone. The V and J genes are TRBV5-1 and TRBJ2-1; unclear D gene. The CDR3 runs 16 residues. CDR1 and CDR2 from the germline V gene are SGHRS and YFSETQ. Trimming shortened V by 0 bases and J by 0 bases, and 10 bases separated the two germline ends. CDR3 DNA: TGCGCCAGCAGCTTGGTACCCGTGATCTCCTACAATGAGCAGTTCTTC. It codes for CASSLVPVISYNEQFF.

The chain couples TRBV28 to TRBJ2-7, with TRBD1 as a possible D gene (6 bases). The V gene lost 5 bases and the J gene lost 3 bases, with 20 bases spanning the gap. This CDR3 comprises 16 residues. The germline gives CDR1 MDHEN, CDR2 SYDVKM. CDR3 residues: CASSLDWTAKSYEQYF. CDR3 sequence (DNA): TGTGCCAGCAGTCTCGATTGGACAGCAAAAAGCTACGAGCAGTACTTC.

This chain joins TRBV30 and TRBJ1-5; D perhaps matches TRBD1 (5 bases). This CDR3 contains 14 residues. V shed 3 bases and J shed 7 bases, with 16 bases lying between them. Germline V lookup: CDR1 GTSNPN, CDR2 SVGIG (reference sequence). CDR3 bases: TGTGCCTGGAGCCTCGGCAGCTCAGGGCAGCCCCAGCATTTT. It yields the protein CAWSLGSSGQPQHF.

This clone was recorded a few times. V usage is TRBV9 and J usage is TRBJ2-1; 7 positions agree with TRBD1. Germline CDR1 and CDR2: SGDLS and YYNGEE. The CDR3 has 15 amino acids. The J segment lost 8 bases and the V segment lost 2 bases, leaving 10 bases of the junction unmatched. In DNA, the CDR3 is TGTGCCAGCAGCGTTGACAGGGAAAGTTTCGATGAGCAGTTCTTC. Its protein product is CASSVDRESFDEQFF. Looking up the rest from reference TRBV9 and TRBJ2-1 gives the full variable domain: DSGVTQTPKHLITATGQRVTLRCSPRSGDLSVYWYQQSLDQGLQFLIQYYNGEERAKGNILERFSAQQFPDLHSELNLSSLELGDSALYFCASSVDRESFDEQFFGPGTRLTVL.

Notes on this clone: Different DNA sequences within this sample yield the same CDR3. This chain connects TRBV9 to TRBJ2-1; D not resolved. The CDR3 has 12 residues. Trimming removed 2 bases from V and 2 bases from J, with 2 bases in between. Germline assignment: CDR1 SGDLS and CDR2 YYNGEE. Here the CDR3 reads CASSVAYNEQFF. In DNA form, the CDR3 reads TGTGCCAGCAGCGTCGCCTACAATGAGCAGTTCTTC.

The chain employs TRBV28 and TRBJ2-7; D may be TRBD1 or TRBD2 (5 bases each). CDR1 and CDR2 (germline): MDHEN, SYDVKM. V lost 7 bases, J lost 3 bases, and 16 bases lay in between. The CDR3 is made up of 14 amino acids. CDR3 residues: CASTTPRGGYEQYF. CDR3 nucleotide sequence: TGTGCCAGCACTACACCCCGTGGGGGCTACGAGCAGTACTTC.

This clone was picked up a small number of times. The V call is TRBV7-2, the J call TRBJ1-2; 11 bases agree with TRBD1. Germline CDR1 SGHTA, CDR2 FQGNSA. Trimming cost V 5 bases and J 1 base; bases outside gene matches: 9. The CDR3 covers 17 residues. The CDR3, as DNA: TGTGCCAGCAGCATCCGGACAGGGGGCTCTTTTAACTATGGCTACACCTTC. It specifies CASSIRTGGSFNYGYTF.

This clone was seen more than once but under ten times. This chain connects TRBV2 to TRBJ2-2; 7 bases map to TRBD1. CDR3 size: 13 residues. Germline CDR1 reads SNHLY; CDR2 reads FYNNEI. V was pared by 9 bases and J by 5 bases, with 6 bases of the junction left unmatched. Here the CDR3 reads CASSLQGTGELFF. The CDR3 nucleotides read TGTGCCAGTTCATTACAGGGGACCGGGGAGCTGTTTTTT. The whole variable domain, remainder taken from reference TRBV2 and TRBJ2-2, is EPEVTQTPSHQVTQMGQEVILRCVPISNHLYFYWYRQILGQKVEFLVSFYNNEISEKSEIFDDQFSVERPDGSNFTLKIRSTKLEDSAMYFCASSLQGTGELFFGEGSRLTVL.

This clone was observed a handful of times. The gene calls are TRBV5-4 and TRBJ2-5; 7 bases align to TRBD2. The V gene end was trimmed by 4 bases and the J gene end by 5 bases; junction bases not matched to a gene: 8. Germline CDR1 reads SGHNT; CDR2 reads YYREEE (reference sequence). This CDR3 is built from 14 residues. Here the CDR3 DNA reads TGTGCCAGCAGCCCCACTGGGGGAGGGGAGACCCAGTACTTC. Translation gives CASSPTGGGETQYF.

The genes are TRBV19 and TRBJ2-3, with 8 nucleotides matching TRBD2. Germline V gene data show CDR1 as LNHDA and CDR2 as SQIVND (reference sequence). J was trimmed by 5 bases and V by 2 bases; bases with no gene match: 9. The CDR3 is made up of 16 amino acids. CDR3 coding DNA: TGTGCCAGTAGTATACGGGAGGGAGGATACAGAGATACGCAGTATTTT. Amino acids: CASSIREGGYRDTQYF.

This chain uses TRBV5-1 with TRBJ1-1; the D gene is possibly TRBD1 (5 bases). From germline, CDR1 is SGHRS and CDR2 YFSETQ. The V end lost 4 bases, the J end lost 5 bases, and 12 bases lay between the germline ends. The CDR3 runs 13 residues. The CDR3 DNA reads TGCGCCAGCAGCAACGGACAACCTACTGAAGCTTTCTTT. Its protein is CASSNGQPTEAFF.

This chain uses TRBV15 with TRBJ2-7; TRBD1 aligns across 10 bases. The V segment lost 4 bases and the J segment 7 bases; nucleotides outside the gene matches: 13. Germline V gene lookup returns CDR1 LNHNV and CDR2 YYDKDF (reference sequence). The CDR3 covers 16 residues. CDR3 DNA sequence: TGTGCCACCAGCAAAACTCCGGGACAGGGGTCGAAAGAGCAGTACTTC. The encoded protein is CATSKTPGQGSKEQYF.

The CDR3, as DNA: TGCGCCACCGCGAATGCGGGACATAACACAGATACGCAGTATTTT. Protein sequence: CATANAGHNTDTQYF. V usage is TRBV5-1 and J usage is TRBJ2-3; TRBD1 or TRBD2 may be the D gene (6 bases each). This CDR3 is built from 15 residues. V lost 9 bases and J 2 bases, leaving 19 bases between the germline ends. The germline CDR1 and CDR2 sequences are SGHRS and YFSETQ.

The chain has TRBV7-9 and TRBJ1-6, with 12 nucleotides matching TRBD1. Germline V gene lookup returns CDR1 SEHNR and CDR2 FQNEAQ (reference sequence). Trimming removed 4 bases from V and 9 bases from J; junction bases left unmatched: 4. The CDR3 has 15 amino acids. The CDR3 protein is CASSYQGQGASPLHF. Here the CDR3 DNA reads TGTGCCAGCAGCTACCAGGGACAGGGGGCTTCACCCCTCCACTTT.